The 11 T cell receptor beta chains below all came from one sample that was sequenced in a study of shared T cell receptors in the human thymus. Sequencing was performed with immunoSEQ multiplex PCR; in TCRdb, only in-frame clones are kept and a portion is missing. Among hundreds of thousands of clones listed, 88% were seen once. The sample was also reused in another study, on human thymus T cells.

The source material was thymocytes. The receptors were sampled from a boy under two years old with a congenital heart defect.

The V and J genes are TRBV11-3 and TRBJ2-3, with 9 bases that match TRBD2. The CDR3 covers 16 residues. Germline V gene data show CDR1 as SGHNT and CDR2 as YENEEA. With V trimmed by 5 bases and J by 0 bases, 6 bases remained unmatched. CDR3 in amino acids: CASSPGLAGSTDTQYF. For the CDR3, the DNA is TGTGCCAGCAGCCCGGGGCTAGCGGGGAGCACAGATACGCAGTATTTT.

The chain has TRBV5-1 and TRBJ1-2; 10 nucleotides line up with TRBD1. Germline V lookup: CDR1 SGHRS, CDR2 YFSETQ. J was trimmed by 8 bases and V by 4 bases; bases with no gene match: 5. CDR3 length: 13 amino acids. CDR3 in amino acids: CASSGDRGGGYTF. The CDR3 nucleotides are TGCGCCAGCAGCGGGGACAGGGGAGGCGGCTACACCTTC.

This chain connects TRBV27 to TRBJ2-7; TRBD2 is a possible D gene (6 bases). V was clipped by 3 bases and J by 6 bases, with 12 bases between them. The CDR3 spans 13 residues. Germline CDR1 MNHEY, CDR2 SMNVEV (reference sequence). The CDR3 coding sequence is TGTGCCAGCAGTTTTGTTACCGGGAGCGAGCAGTACTTC. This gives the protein CASSFVTGSEQYF.

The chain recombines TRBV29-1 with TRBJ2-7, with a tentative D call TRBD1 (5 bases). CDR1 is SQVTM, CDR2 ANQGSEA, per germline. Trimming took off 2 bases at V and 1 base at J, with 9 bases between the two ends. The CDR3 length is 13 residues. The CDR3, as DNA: TGCAGCGTTGAAAGGCAGGGATCCTACGAGCAGTACTTC. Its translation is CSVERQGSYEQYF.

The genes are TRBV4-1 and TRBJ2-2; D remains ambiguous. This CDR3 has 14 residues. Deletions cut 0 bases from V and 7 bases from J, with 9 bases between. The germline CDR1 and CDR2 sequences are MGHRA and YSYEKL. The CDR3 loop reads CASSQEKWSGELFF. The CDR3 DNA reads TGCGCCAGCAGCCAAGAAAAGTGGAGCGGGGAGCTGTTTTTT.

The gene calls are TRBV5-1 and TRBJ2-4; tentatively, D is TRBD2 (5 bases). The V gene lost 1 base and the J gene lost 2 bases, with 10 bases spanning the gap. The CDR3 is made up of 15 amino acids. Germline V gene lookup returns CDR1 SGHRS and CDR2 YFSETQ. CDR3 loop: CASSLFEGSKNIQYF. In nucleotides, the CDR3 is TGCGCCAGCAGCTTGTTTGAGGGATCCAAAAACATTCAGTACTTC.

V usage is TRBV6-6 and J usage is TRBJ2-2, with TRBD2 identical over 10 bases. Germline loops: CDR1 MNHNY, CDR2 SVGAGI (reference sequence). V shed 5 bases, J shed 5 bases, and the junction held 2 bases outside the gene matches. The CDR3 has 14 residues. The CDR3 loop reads CASSGLAATGELFF. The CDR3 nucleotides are TGTGCCAGCAGTGGACTAGCGGCTACCGGGGAGCTGTTTTTT.

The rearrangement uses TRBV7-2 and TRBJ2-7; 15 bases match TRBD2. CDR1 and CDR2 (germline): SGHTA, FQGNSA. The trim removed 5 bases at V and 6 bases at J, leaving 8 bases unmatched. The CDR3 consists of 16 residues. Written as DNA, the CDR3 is TGTGCCAGCAGCGGCAGGACTAGCGGGAGGGTCAGCGAGCAGTACTTC. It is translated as CASSGRTSGRVSEQYF.

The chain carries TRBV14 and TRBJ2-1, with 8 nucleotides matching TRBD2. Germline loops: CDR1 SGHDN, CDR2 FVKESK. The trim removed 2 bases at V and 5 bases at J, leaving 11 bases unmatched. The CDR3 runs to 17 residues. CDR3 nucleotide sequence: TGTGCCAGCAGCCAACATAGCGGGACCGAGTTCAACAATGAGCAGTTCTTC. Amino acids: CASSQHSGTEFNNEQFF. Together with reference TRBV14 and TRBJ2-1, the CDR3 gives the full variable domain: EAGVTQFPSHSVIEKGQTVTLRCDPISGHDNLYWYRRVMGKEIKFLLHFVKESKQDESGMPNNRFLAERTGGTYSTLKVQPAELEDSGVYFCASSQHSGTEFNNEQFFGPGTRLTVL.

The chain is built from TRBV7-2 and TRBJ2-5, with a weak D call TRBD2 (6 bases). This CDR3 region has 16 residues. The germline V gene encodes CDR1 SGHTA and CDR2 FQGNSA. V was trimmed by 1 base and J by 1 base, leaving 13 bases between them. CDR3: CASSLDREAVQETQYF. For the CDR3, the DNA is TGTGCCAGCAGCTTAGATAGGGAGGCTGTCCAAGAGACCCAGTACTTC. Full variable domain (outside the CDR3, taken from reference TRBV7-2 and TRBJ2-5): GAGVSQSPSNKVTEKGKDVELRCDPISGHTALYWYRQSLGQGLEFLIYFQGNSAPDKSGLPSDRFSAERTGGSVSTLTIQRTQQEDSAVYLCASSLDREAVQETQYFGPGTRLLVL.

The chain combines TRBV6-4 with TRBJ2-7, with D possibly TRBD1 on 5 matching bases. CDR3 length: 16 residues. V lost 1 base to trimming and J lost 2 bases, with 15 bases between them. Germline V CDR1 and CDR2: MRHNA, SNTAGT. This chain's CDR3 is CASSDYHRSSPYEQYF. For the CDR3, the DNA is TGTGCCAGCAGTGACTATCACAGGTCAAGCCCCTACGAGCAGTACTTC.